This T cell receptor (beta chain) was identified during a study of blood T cell repertoires in COVID-19. At the level of the study: Collection of acute and convalescent COVID-19 samples took place in the United States, Italy and Spain. Sources were T cells, B-cell-depleted T cells, or PBMCs; the material itself was cDNA or gDNA.

The CDR3 sequence is 14 residues long. Looked up from germline, CDR1 is LNHDA and CDR2 is SQIVND (reference sequence). The V end lost 7 bases, the J end lost 3 bases, and 14 bases lay between the germline ends. Original data processing: The authors estimated nucleated cell counts from reference gene primer amplification. Method: immunoSEQ multiplex PCR; TCRdb's copy keeps in-frame clones and lacks some. From that table come the V and J calls and clone size; the DNA was used to work out D and trimming. This table holds about 160,000 clones, approximately 85% found once. In Seattle, patients joined the study during active infection and were tracked longitudinally.

This chain connects TRBV19 to TRBJ2-3; D unclear. This receptor was identified in a man at least 80 years old with COVID-19, enrolled during active disease. Sequencing input: peripheral blood. In DNA form, the CDR3 reads TGTGCCAGTAACCCGAACTATGGGACAGATACGCAGTATTTT. Protein: CASNPNYGTDTQYF.